The 25 T cell receptor beta chains below come from one sample, sequenced in a study of response to subunit inactivated influenza vaccine. TCRdb ran MiXCR on the RT-PCR reads and lists one entry per CDR3 protein. Found here are about 620,000 distinct CDR3 sequences, around 11% of them singletons; the top ten hold around 9.6%. Sequencing used PBMCs from blood, obtained on the day of vaccination. The receptors here all came from a man aged 45-65 years who received an inactivated influenza vaccine.

CDR3 amino acids: CASSPFQASDTQYF. CDR3 bases: TGTGCCAGCAGCCCGTTTCAAGCGAGCGATACGCAGTATTTT. The chain is built from TRBV7-2 and TRBJ2-3; D remains unclear. Germline CDR1 and CDR2: SGHTA and FQGNSA. The V end was cut by 5 bases, the J end by 6 bases, with 15 bases between. The CDR3 runs 14 residues.

This clonotype appeared a few times. The gene calls are TRBV7-2 and TRBJ1-2; possibly TRBD1 for D (5 bases). Per the germline V gene, CDR1 is SGHTA and CDR2 is FQGNSA. This CDR3 is 12 amino acids long. V lost 3 bases to trimming and J lost 7 bases, with 9 bases between them. CDR3 DNA: TGTGCCAGCAGCTTGGACAATTTTGGCTACACCTTC. It translates to CASSLDNFGYTF.

This clonotype was observed at least ten times. CDR3 in DNA: TGTGCCAGCAGCTTAACGCCAACCGTAAGCGGGACTAACACCGGGGAGCTGTTTTTT. Protein sequence: CASSLTPTVSGTNTGELFF. The J gene is TRBJ2-2, the V gene TRBV7-3, with 7 bases matching TRBD2. From germline, CDR1 is SGHTA and CDR2 FQGTGA. This CDR3 spans 19 amino acids. V was clipped by 0 bases and J by 2 bases; unmatched bases: 12.

This clonotype was detected a few times. The chain carries TRBV4-3 and TRBJ2-3, with 12 bases that match TRBD2. This CDR3 contains 17 residues. Trimming removed 2 bases from V and 2 bases from J; junction bases left unmatched: 5. Germline V gives CDR1 LGHNA, CDR2 YSLEER. CDR3 protein: CASSQSSGRANTDTQYF. As DNA, the CDR3 is TGCGCCAGCAGCCAATCTAGCGGGAGGGCCAACACAGATACGCAGTATTTT.

The rearrangement links TRBV12-3 or TRBV12-4 to TRBJ2-7, with D possibly TRBD2 on 5 matching bases. With 7 bases removed from V and 3 bases from J, the gap between germline ends came to 10 bases. The CDR3 covers 12 residues. The DNA of the CDR3 is TGTGCCAGCACCTACGCGGGCTACGAGCAGTACTTC. Residues: CASTYAGYEQYF.

This clonotype was counted at least ten times. V gene TRBV12-3 or TRBV12-4 combines with J gene TRBJ2-3; the match to TRBD2 covers 9 bases. With V trimmed by 2 bases and J by 5 bases, 11 bases remained unmatched. The CDR3 sequence is 17 residues long. The CDR3, as DNA: TGTGCCAGCAGTTTACTGGGTAGCGGGGGTCGAGGAGATACGCAGTATTTT. This gives the protein CASSLLGSGGRGDTQYF.

The sample holds a few counts of this clonotype. The chain uses TRBV6-5 and TRBJ2-1; 11 positions match TRBD2. Germline-derived CDR1 and CDR2 are MNHEY and SVGAGI. Germline trimming cut 4 bases from V and 4 bases from J; bases unmatched to any gene: 9. This CDR3 contains 17 residues. The CDR3 reads CASSWSSLAGVYNEQFF. Here the CDR3 DNA reads TGTGCCAGCAGTTGGTCTTCACTAGCGGGGGTTTACAATGAGCAGTTCTTC.

The chain links TRBV7-1 to TRBJ2-1; 11 nucleotides agree with TRBD2. TRBV7-1 is assigned to the ORF class and has an uncertain function. The CDR3 has 22 residues. The V gene end was trimmed by 3 bases and the J gene end by 2 bases; junction bases not matched to a gene: 21. CDR3 protein: CASSSPLVPGLAAQGAYNEQFF. The CDR3, as DNA: TGTGCCAGCAGCTCTCCTCTGGTACCGGGACTAGCGGCCCAAGGGGCCTACAATGAGCAGTTCTTC.

V and J are TRBV5-1 and TRBJ2-7; the D gene is possibly TRBD2 (5 bases). The length of the CDR3 is 14 residues. Trimming pared 3 bases from V and 3 bases from J, leaving 13 bases between. From germline, CDR1 is SGHRS and CDR2 YFSETQ. DNA for the CDR3: TGCGCCAGCAGCTCCCCGGGGTCGGGCTACGAGCAGTACTTC. Encoded protein: CASSSPGSGYEQYF. The full variable domain, rest sourced from reference TRBV5-1 and TRBJ2-7, is KAGVTQTPRYLIKTRGQQVTLSCSPISGHRSVSWYQQTPGQGLQFLFEYFSETQRNKGNFPGRFSGRQFSNSRSEMNVSTLELGDSALYLCASSSPGSGYEQYFGPGTRLTVT.

CDR3 sequence reads: CASSGEQGKGYTGELFF. The DNA for the CDR3 is TGCGCCAGCAGCGGGGAGCAGGGAAAGGGATACACCGGGGAGCTGTTTTTT. The rearrangement joins TRBV4-1 to TRBJ2-2, with D perhaps given as TRBD1 or TRBD2 (5 bases each). CDR1 MGHRA and CDR2 YSYEKL come from the germline V gene. The CDR3 spans 17 residues. Deletions cut 5 bases from V and 3 bases from J, with 19 bases between.

Note on this clonotype: This likely comes from a read error, as the CDR3 has no conserved phenylalanine or tryptophan at its end. The rearrangement uses TRBV12-3 or TRBV12-4 and TRBJ1-2; D not certain. Trimming pared 3 bases from V and 4 bases from J, leaving 9 bases between. The CDR3 is 13 residues long. The CDR3 DNA reads TGTGCCAGCAGTTTTGGGCTGGGCTATGGCTACACCGTC. It encodes CASSFGLGYGYTV.

This clonotype has just a few counts. The chain combines TRBV9 with TRBJ2-1; D perhaps matches TRBD1 (5 bases). Germline V CDR1 and CDR2: SGDLS, YYNGEE. V lost 2 bases and J 0 bases, leaving 6 bases between the germline ends. CDR3 length: 14 residues. CDR3 residues: CASSVDSSYNEQFF. The DNA for the CDR3 is TGTGCCAGCAGCGTCGACAGCTCCTACAATGAGCAGTTCTTC.

This clonotype was counted a few times. J is TRBJ1-3 and V is TRBV20-1; 8 bases line up with TRBD1. CDR3 size: 14 residues. V was pared by 5 bases and J by 4 bases, with 7 bases of the junction left unmatched. Looked up from germline, CDR1 is DFQATT and CDR2 is SNEGSKA (reference sequence). CDR3 DNA: TGCAGTGCTCTGGACAGGGTGGGAGGAAACACCATATATTTT. It specifies CSALDRVGGNTIYF.

This clonotype was recorded a few times. The chain has TRBV12-3 or TRBV12-4 and TRBJ1-4; D is unclear. V lost 3 bases and J lost 6, with 5 bases in between. CDR3 size: 12 residues. CDR3: CASSFTDEKLFF. Written as DNA, the CDR3 is TGTGCCAGCAGTTTCACAGATGAAAAACTGTTTTTT.

J is TRBJ1-1 and V is TRBV29-1; D is ambiguous. In germline, CDR1 is SQVTM, CDR2 ANQGSEA. V was clipped by 6 bases and J by 1 base, with 12 bases between them. This CDR3 has 13 residues. The CDR3 DNA sequence: TGCAGCGTCCCCCTGAGTACGAACACTGAAGCTTTCTTT. Its protein product is CSVPLSTNTEAFF.

This clonotype was observed many times. The chain is built from TRBV7-2 and TRBJ1-2, with D perhaps TRBD1 (5 bases). Germline V gene sequence: CDR1 SGHTA, CDR2 FQGNSA. Deletions cut 5 bases from V and 5 bases from J, with 12 bases between. The CDR3 has 13 residues. The DNA of the CDR3 is TGTGCCAGCAGCCCCGGGGCCATGTATGGCTACACCTTC. This codes for CASSPGAMYGYTF.

This clonotype was observed a handful of times. This chain uses TRBV4-1 with TRBJ2-1; D is tentatively TRBD1 or TRBD2 (5 bases each). V was clipped by 4 bases and J by 6 bases, with 13 bases between them. CDR3 length: 14 amino acids. Germline assignment: CDR1 MGHRA and CDR2 YSYEKL. CDR3: CASSRQGVRNEQFF. The CDR3 region has the DNA TGCGCCAGCAGCCGCCAGGGAGTTCGCAATGAGCAGTTCTTC.

The V call is TRBV7-9, the J call TRBJ2-1, with a weak D call TRBD2 (6 bases). The CDR3 is made up of 17 amino acids. Germline CDR1 reads SEHNR; CDR2 reads FQNEAQ (reference sequence). The V gene lost 4 bases and the J gene lost 3 bases, with 19 bases spanning the gap. CDR3 region: CASSSWRGALGYNEQFF. The DNA of the CDR3 is TGTGCCAGCAGCTCCTGGCGGGGTGCCCTCGGCTACAATGAGCAGTTCTTC.

There are many counts of this clonotype. Here the CDR3 reads CASSQGLAGGTYEQYF. The CDR3 DNA reads TGCGCCAGCAGCCAGGGACTAGCGGGAGGCACCTACGAGCAGTACTTC. The chain joins TRBV5-1 to TRBJ2-7, with 15 bases identical to TRBD2. V was pared by 4 bases and J by 2 bases, with 4 bases of the junction left unmatched. Per the germline V gene, CDR1 is SGHRS and CDR2 is YFSETQ. This CDR3 contains 16 residues.

This chain connects TRBV9 to TRBJ1-5, with 9 bases that match TRBD1. Per germline, CDR1 SGDLS and CDR2 YYNGEE. This CDR3 has 14 residues. The V segment lost 4 bases and the J segment 9 bases; nucleotides outside the gene matches: 8. CDR3 amino acids: CASSPGTGTRPQHF. DNA of the CDR3: TGTGCCAGCAGCCCGGGGACAGGGACTCGGCCCCAGCATTTT.

The genes are TRBV12-3 or TRBV12-4 and TRBJ1-4; D unresolved. V lost 3 bases and J 3 bases, leaving 8 bases between the germline ends. The CDR3 runs to 14 residues. As DNA, the CDR3 is TGTGCCAGCAGTTTTAAAGGAGCTAATGAAAAACTGTTTTTT. Protein product: CASSFKGANEKLFF.

The sample holds a few counts of this clonotype. The chain couples TRBV5-1 to TRBJ2-7, with 7 bases identical to TRBD2. The V gene end was trimmed by 1 base and the J gene end by 3 bases; junction bases not matched to a gene: 16. Germline CDR1 SGHRS, CDR2 YFSETQ. The CDR3 extends over 18 amino acids. The CDR3 DNA reads as TGCGCCAGCAGCTTGATGGGGACTACCTCCCGTGCTTTCTACGAGCAGTACTTC. Residues: CASSLMGTTSRAFYEQYF.

The sample holds a few counts of this clonotype. Its ends do not fully match the called genes, so a read error is possible. The chain couples TRBV11-1 to TRBJ2-4; 8 nucleotides agree with TRBD2. The CDR3 sequence is 13 residues long. CDR1 and CDR2 from the germline V gene are SGHAT and FQDESV (reference sequence). The CDR3 coding sequence is TGTGCCAGCAGCCCAAAAAGCGGGGGAGGACCCCACTTC. Translation gives CASSPKSGGGPHF.

This clonotype was detected many times. The V gene is TRBV5-1, the J gene TRBJ2-2, with unresolved D. Trimming took off 1 base at V and 0 bases at J, with 10 bases between the two ends. This CDR3 has 16 residues. Germline V gene lookup returns CDR1 SGHRS and CDR2 YFSETQ. As DNA, the CDR3 is TGCGCCAGCAGCTTGCAAGGGTCTTCGAACACCGGGGAGCTGTTTTTT. Translation gives CASSLQGSSNTGELFF.

This clonotype appeared a few times. CDR3 DNA sequence: TGTGCCAGCAGCAAAGCCGGGTGGCGGGGTAGCTCCTACGAGCAGTACTTC. Translated: CASSKAGWRGSSYEQYF. The chain uses TRBV7-2 and TRBJ2-7, with D possibly TRBD2 on 6 matching bases. V lost 5 bases to trimming and J lost 0 bases, with 20 bases between them. The CDR3 is made up of 17 amino acids. CDR1 and CDR2 from the germline V gene are SGHTA and FQGNSA.